The 27 T cell receptor beta chains below all came from one sample that was sequenced in a study of blood T cell repertoires in COVID-19. TCRdb keeps only in-frame clones here, not all; method: immunoSEQ multiplex PCR. Here the sample spans around 300,000 clones, nearly 90% being singletons. The sequenced sample was PBMCs or T cells enriched from blood (not recorded which). All receptors derive from a woman in her 30s who had recovered from COVID-19.

V usage is TRBV7-9 and J usage is TRBJ2-3; D is perhaps TRBD2 (6 bases). The V gene's germline CDR1 is SEHNR and CDR2 FQNEAQ (reference sequence). V dropped 7 bases and J dropped 4 bases, with 15 bases sitting between them. The CDR3 has 14 residues. The CDR3 coding sequence is TGTGCCAGCATTCGACTAGATTTCCCAGATACGCAGTATTTT. Translated, it gives CASIRLDFPDTQYF.

The chain employs TRBV7-2 and TRBJ2-7; possibly TRBD1 for D (6 bases). The CDR3 runs to 14 residues. V lost 5 bases to trimming and J lost 4 bases, with 15 bases between them. Germline CDR1 reads SGHTA; CDR2 reads FQGNSA. The CDR3 sequence is CASSNTVGGYEQYF. The CDR3, as DNA: TGTGCCAGCAGCAACACGGTAGGGGGATACGAGCAGTACTTC.

The rearrangement links TRBV30 to TRBJ1-1, with D maybe TRBD1 (5 bases). Germline loops: CDR1 GTSNPN, CDR2 SVGIG (reference sequence). The V gene lost 0 bases and the J gene lost 5 bases, with 7 bases spanning the gap. This CDR3 contains 12 residues. This chain's CDR3 is CAWSVSGTEAFF. In DNA form, the CDR3 reads TGTGCCTGGAGTGTATCAGGGACTGAAGCTTTCTTT. The full variable domain, rest sourced from reference TRBV30 and TRBJ1-1, is SQTIHQWPATLVQPVGSPLSLECTVEGTSNPNLYWYRQAAGRGLQLLFYSVGIGQISSEVPQNLSASRPQDRQFILSSKKLLLSDSGFYLCAWSVSGTEAFFGQGTRLTVV.

The genes are TRBV5-8 and TRBJ1-2, with D maybe TRBD1 (5 bases). V lost 0 bases, J lost 1 base, and 13 bases lay in between. The CDR3 runs 16 residues. Germline CDR1 reads SGHTS; CDR2 reads YDEGEE. The CDR3 DNA reads as TGTGCCAGCAGCTTGGCGACAGACATTCTTAACTATGGCTACACCTTC. Translated: CASSLATDILNYGYTF.

The chain recombines TRBV19 with TRBJ2-7; TRBD2 is a possible D gene (7 bases). The CDR3 extends over 14 amino acids. CDR1 LNHDA and CDR2 SQIVND come from the germline V gene (reference sequence). V was cut by 2 bases and J by 2 bases, with 10 bases left in between. The CDR3 bases are TGTGCCAGTAGTATACGGGGGGCTACCTACGAGCAGTACTTC. Protein product: CASSIRGATYEQYF.

The V and J genes are TRBV11-1 and TRBJ2-5; 7 bases agree with TRBD2. This CDR3 contains 15 residues. Germline-derived CDR1 and CDR2 are SGHAT and FQDESV (reference sequence). V dropped 3 bases and J dropped 3; count of bases not matched to a gene: 7. Here the CDR3 DNA reads TGTGCCAGCAGCTTGATGGGCGGGAGAGAAGAGACCCAGTACTTC. Protein product: CASSLMGGREETQYF. Full variable domain (remainder filled in from reference TRBV11-1 and TRBJ2-5): EAEVAQSPRYKITEKSQAVAFWCDPISGHATLYWYRQILGQGPELLVQFQDESVVDDSQLPKDRFSAERLKGVDSTLKIQPAELGDSAMYLCASSLMGGREETQYFGPGTRLLVL.

This rearrangement joins TRBV30 to TRBJ1-5; D is ambiguous. CDR1 GTSNPN and CDR2 SVGIG come from the germline V gene (reference sequence). The CDR3 consists of 13 residues. Trimming removed 2 bases at V and 0 bases at J, with 5 bases between. CDR3 loop: CAWSQHSNQPQHF. CDR3 DNA: TGTGCCTGGAGTCAACATAGCAATCAGCCCCAGCATTTT.

This chain connects TRBV27 to TRBJ2-1; D unresolved. V lost 6 bases and J 0 bases, leaving 12 bases between the germline ends. The CDR3 consists of 15 residues. Germline CDR1 reads MNHEY; CDR2 reads SMNVEV (reference sequence). CDR3 residues: CASSPLAFSYNEQFF. The DNA for the CDR3 is TGTGCCAGCAGCCCCTTGGCCTTCTCCTACAATGAGCAGTTCTTC.

This rearrangement joins TRBV6-1 to TRBJ1-6, with 10 bases that match TRBD1. Germline V gene lookup returns CDR1 MNHNS and CDR2 SASEGT. V was pared by 3 bases and J by 10 bases, with 9 bases of the junction left unmatched. The CDR3 sequence is 16 residues long. This chain's CDR3 is CASSDPTGGRRSPLHF. Here the CDR3 DNA reads TGTGCCAGCAGTGACCCGACAGGGGGCCGTCGATCACCCCTCCACTTT.

The chain combines TRBV14 with TRBJ1-6, with D unresolved. Germline CDR1 reads SGHDN; CDR2 reads FVKESK. The CDR3 runs to 15 residues. Trimming shortened V by 7 bases and J by 4 bases, and 14 bases separated the two germline ends. For the CDR3, the DNA is TGTGCCAGCACCCCCGGGCGGGGTTATAATTCACCCCTCCACTTT. Protein product: CASTPGRGYNSPLHF. Looking up the rest from reference TRBV14 and TRBJ1-6 gives the full variable domain: EAGVTQFPSHSVIEKGQTVTLRCDPISGHDNLYWYRRVMGKEIKFLLHFVKESKQDESGMPNNRFLAERTGGTYSTLKVQPAELEDSGVYFCASTPGRGYNSPLHFGNGTRLTVT.

The chain joins TRBV6-5 to TRBJ1-1, with D tentatively TRBD1 (5 bases). The CDR3 has 13 residues. The ends were cut back, 6 bases at V and 4 bases at J, with 12 bases in the middle. Germline lookup yields CDR1 MNHEY and CDR2 SVGAGI. CDR3 region: CASRSRQFTEAFF. In DNA form, the CDR3 reads TGTGCCAGCAGAAGTCGACAGTTCACTGAAGCTTTCTTT.

The V call is TRBV9, the J call TRBJ1-1; maybe TRBD1 (5 bases). The CDR3 spans 12 residues. Trimming removed 7 bases from V and 5 bases from J, with 12 bases in between. From germline, CDR1 is SGDLS and CDR2 YYNGEE. The CDR3 reads CASAGHFTEAFF. CDR3 coding DNA: TGTGCCAGCGCCGGACATTTTACTGAAGCTTTCTTT.

V usage is TRBV28 and J usage is TRBJ2-7; 10 nucleotides match TRBD1. Germline CDR1 MDHEN, CDR2 SYDVKM. V shed 3 bases, J shed 7 bases, and the junction held 6 bases outside the gene matches. There are 14 residues in the CDR3. DNA for the CDR3: TGTGCCAGCAGTTTTGACAGGGGGCCTGGAGAGCAGTACTTC. Translated, it gives CASSFDRGPGEQYF.

The chain employs TRBV19 and TRBJ1-1; D ambiguous. The CDR3 is 16 amino acids. Germline values: CDR1 LNHDA, CDR2 SQIVND (reference sequence). Trimming took 0 bases from V and 1 from J, leaving 12 bases between them. CDR3 sequence (DNA): TGTGCCAGTAGTATAGATTATAACACCCCGAACACTGAAGCTTTCTTT. It specifies CASSIDYNTPNTEAFF.

The chain has TRBV6-5 and TRBJ2-7; TRBD1 agrees at 7 bases. Germline trimming cut 0 bases from V and 2 bases from J; bases unmatched to any gene: 4. The CDR3 extends over 15 amino acids. The germline V gene has CDR1 MNHEY and CDR2 SVGAGI. The CDR3 DNA follows: TGTGCCAGCAGTTACTCGAGTGGGACAGCCTACGAGCAGTACTTC. Translation gives CASSYSSGTAYEQYF.

The CDR3 protein is CASSLGHSPGDTIYF. CDR3 coding DNA: TGTGCCAGTTCCTTGGGCCATTCTCCAGGGGACACCATATATTTT. V gene TRBV6-4 combines with J gene TRBJ1-3, with D perhaps TRBD1 (6 bases). CDR1 is MRHNA and CDR2 is SNTAGT in the germline V gene. The V and J ends lost 9 bases and 8 bases respectively, with 23 bases between them. The CDR3 is made up of 15 amino acids.

The chain combines TRBV20-1 with TRBJ2-7, with D possibly matching TRBD1 (5 bases). CDR3 size: 15 residues. Germline loops: CDR1 DFQATT, CDR2 SNEGSKA (reference sequence). Trimming stripped 3 bases from V and 4 bases from J, with 19 bases between. The CDR3 sequence is CSASQPLGPRYEQYF. Written as DNA, the CDR3 is TGCAGTGCTAGTCAACCCCTGGGGCCCAGATACGAGCAGTACTTC.

In DNA form, the CDR3 reads TGTGCCAGCAGTGAAAGGTTTGTGGCAGGGACCTACGAGCAGTACTTC. Its protein is CASSERFVAGTYEQYF. The rearrangement links TRBV6-1 to TRBJ2-7, with D perhaps matching TRBD1 (5 bases). The germline gives CDR1 MNHNS, CDR2 SASEGT. V was pared by 2 bases and J by 2 bases, with 16 bases between. This CDR3 is built from 16 residues.

The chain links TRBV27 to TRBJ1-1; D possibly corresponds to TRBD1 (6 bases). Germline CDR1 is MNHEY and CDR2 is SMNVEV (reference sequence). V lost 3 bases to trimming and J lost 0 bases, with 17 bases between them. This CDR3 has 17 residues. CDR3 in amino acids: CASSLQGHPRMNTEAFF. DNA of the CDR3: TGTGCCAGCAGTTTGCAGGGACACCCGAGGATGAACACTGAAGCTTTCTTT.

This clone was detected only a few times. This chain connects TRBV5-1 to TRBJ1-6; 11 bases map to TRBD1. V was clipped by 4 bases and J by 5 bases; unmatched bases: 5. The CDR3 consists of 16 residues. Germline CDR1 and CDR2: SGHRS and YFSETQ. Here the CDR3 reads CASSPGTGGDNSPLHF. As DNA, the CDR3 is TGCGCCAGCAGCCCCGGGACAGGGGGGGATAATTCACCCCTCCACTTT.

The chain joins TRBV5-1 to TRBJ1-5, with a possible D match to TRBD1 (5 bases). Germline V CDR1 and CDR2: SGHRS, YFSETQ. CDR3 length: 15 residues. Trimming removed 0 bases from V and 11 bases from J, with 18 bases in between. Here the CDR3 reads CASSLEAGSHGAQHF. The CDR3 nucleotides read TGCGCCAGCAGCTTGGAGGCAGGGTCCCATGGGGCCCAGCATTTT.

This clone was seen more than once but under ten times. The chain uses TRBV7-9 and TRBJ1-1, with D possibly matching TRBD1 (5 bases). The CDR3 spans 16 residues. Germline loops: CDR1 SEHNR, CDR2 FQNEAQ (reference sequence). V was shortened by 0 bases and J by 5 bases, with 16 bases between the two germline ends. The CDR3 DNA reads TGTGCCAGCAGCTTAGCGCGGGACCCGGGAGGGACTGAAGCTTTCTTT. Its translation: CASSLARDPGGTEAFF.

V is TRBV11-3 and J is TRBJ1-2, with TRBD1 matching over 8 bases. The CDR3 covers 13 residues. Germline CDR1 reads SGHNT; CDR2 reads YENEEA. The V gene end was trimmed by 4 bases and the J gene end by 8 bases; junction bases not matched to a gene: 6. The CDR3 sequence: CASSSQGQEGYTF. Here the CDR3 DNA reads TGTGCCAGCAGCTCACAGGGACAGGAGGGCTACACCTTC. Filled out from reference TRBV11-3 and TRBJ1-2, the complete variable domain reads EAGVVQSPRYKIIEKKQPVAFWCNPISGHNTLYWYLQNLGQGPELLIRYENEEAVDDSQLPKDRFSAERLKGVDSTLKIQPAELGDSAVYLCASSSQGQEGYTFGSGTRLTVV.

This chain uses TRBV5-1 with TRBJ2-3; 13 bases map to TRBD2. V shed 4 bases, J shed 4 bases, and the junction held 12 bases outside the gene matches. The CDR3 has 18 amino acids. Germline-derived CDR1 and CDR2 are SGHRS and YFSETQ. The CDR3 spells CASSPSPGLAGFSDTQYF. DNA of the CDR3: TGCGCCAGCAGCCCGTCCCCGGGACTAGCGGGATTTTCAGATACGCAGTATTTT.

This chain joins TRBV4-3 and TRBJ2-1; 10 nucleotides line up with TRBD2. The ends lost 8 bases at V and 8 bases at J; junction bases unmatched: 18. Germline CDR1 and CDR2: LGHNA and YSLEER. CDR3 length: 17 residues. CDR3 amino acids: CASPLWGWTSGLHEQFF. CDR3 DNA sequence: TGCGCCAGCCCCCTCTGGGGGTGGACTAGCGGCCTACATGAGCAGTTCTTC.

The chain uses TRBV3-1 (or the pseudogene TRBV3-2) and TRBJ2-2, with D uncertain. The CDR3 spans 13 residues. Trimming stripped 7 bases from V and 5 bases from J, with 11 bases between. CDR1 is LGHDT and CDR2 is YNNKEL in the germline V gene (reference sequence). The CDR3 is CASTPTPTGELFF. DNA for the CDR3: TGTGCCAGCACCCCCACTCCGACCGGGGAGCTGTTTTTT.

This clone was picked up a small number of times. J is TRBJ2-7 and V is TRBV6-5, with a weak D call TRBD2 (6 bases). CDR3 length equals 13 residues. The germline gives CDR1 MNHEY, CDR2 SVGAGI. Trimming removed 6 bases at V and 5 bases at J, with 14 bases between. The CDR3 spells CASRVGGLHEQYF. CDR3 sequence (DNA): TGTGCCAGCAGGGTGGGAGGACTCCACGAGCAGTACTTC.